These T cell receptor beta chains were read from a single sample in a study of human CD4 T cells and Enterobacteriaceae. Only in-frame clones appear in the TCRdb table, and some are missing; sequencing was by immunoSEQ multiplex PCR. The sample holds 25,000 to 35,000 clones; 70% to 85% are singletons and the top ten take around 1.7%. The sequencing sample was made of memory CD4+ T cells from blood. All receptors derive from a human donor in good health. CDR3s include the opening cysteine and the closing phenylalanine or tryptophan. Each record gives: D gene, clone size, J gene, V gene, CDR3 protein, CDR3 DNA. The D gene is left open where the match is weak. The listing skips clone size in some rows; elsewhere it reads once, few, many or a size class.

TRBD1	NA	TRBJ2-1	TRBV5-1	CASSLDRGAYNEQFF	TGCGCCAGCAGCCTGGACAGGGGCGCGTACAATGAGCAGTTCTTC
NA	NA	TRBJ1-2	TRBV6-6	CASSPLGTKHNGYTF	TGTGCCAGCAGTCCTCTCGGGACAAAACATAATGGCTACACCTTC
NA	NA	TRBJ2-7	TRBV6-6	CASSPGTLGMQYF	TGTGCCAGCAGTCCCGGAACTCTCGGGATGCAGTACTTC
NA	NA	TRBJ1-1	TRBV6-6	CASRDKSNTEAFF	TGTGCCAGCAGAGACAAGTCTAACACTGAAGCTTTCTTT
NA	NA	TRBJ1-1	TRBV7-3	CASRSTGVNTEAFF	TGTGCCAGCAGATCAACAGGCGTGAACACTGAAGCTTTCTTT
NA	NA	TRBJ2-5	TRBV25-1	CASSWDLGETQYF	TGTGCCAGCAGCTGGGACCTCGGTGAGACCCAGTACTTC
TRBD1	NA	TRBJ2-7	TRBV5-1	CASSRMTGDTYEQYF	TGCGCCAGCAGCCGAATGACAGGGGATACCTACGAGCAGTACTTC
NA	NA	TRBJ1-3	TRBV6-1	CASSEWWGSLSGNTIYF	TGTGCCAGCAGTGAATGGTGGGGGTCCCTCTCTGGAAACACCATATATTTT
NA	NA	TRBJ2-1	TRBV13	CASTPRDEQFF	TGTGCCAGCACCCCGAGGGATGAGCAGTTCTTC
NA	few	TRBJ2-7	TRBV5-1	CASSWAGTTSEEQYF	TGCGCCAGCAGCTGGGCCGGGACGACCAGTGAAGAGCAGTACTTC
NA	NA	TRBJ1-2	TRBV30	CAWSSSNYGYTF	TGTGCCTGGAGTAGCTCTAACTATGGCTACACCTTC
TRBD2	NA	TRBJ2-3	TRBV29-1	CSGLLPGGSTDTQYF	TGCAGCGGCCTCTTACCGGGGGGATCCACAGATACGCAGTATTTT
TRBD1	NA	TRBJ2-7	TRBV30	CAWYSGTGGGEQYF	TGTGCCTGGTATTCCGGGACAGGGGGCGGGGAGCAGTACTTC
NA	NA	TRBJ2-5	TRBV7-8	CASSLNMRRQETQYF	TGTGCCAGCAGCCTAAACATGCGTCGACAAGAGACCCAGTACTTC
NA	NA	TRBJ1-4	TRBV28	CASSPLGEGSDEKLFF	TGTGCCAGCAGTCCCCTTGGTGAGGGTTCGGATGAAAAACTGTTTTTT
NA	NA	TRBJ2-5	TRBV30	CAWNAGRTQYF	TGTGCCTGGAACGCCGGGAGGACCCAGTACTTC
NA	NA	TRBJ2-7	TRBV18	CASSPGPLREQYF	TGTGCCAGCTCCCCGGGACCCCTGAGGGAGCAGTACTTC
TRBD2	NA	TRBJ2-1	TRBV5-1	CASSTGTSGRIGEQFF	TGCGCCAGCAGCACAGGGACTAGCGGGAGGATTGGTGAGCAGTTCTTC
NA	NA	TRBJ2-2	TRBV7-3	CASSLGGMGRTGELFF	TGTGCCAGCAGCTTAGGAGGGATGGGGCGAACCGGGGAGCTGTTTTTT
TRBD2	NA	TRBJ2-1	TRBV29-1	CSVEGGLAGGLDEQFF	TGCAGCGTTGAAGGGGGACTAGCGGGAGGGCTGGATGAGCAGTTCTTC
NA	NA	TRBJ2-2	TRBV5-4	CASSLAAANTGELFF	TGTGCCAGCAGCTTGGCGGCGGCGAACACCGGGGAGCTGTTTTTT
TRBD1	NA	TRBJ1-5	TRBV6-1	CASIYGQGPNQPQHF	TGTGCCAGCATATACGGACAGGGTCCCAATCAGCCCCAGCATTTT
TRBD1	NA	TRBJ1-2	TRBV29-1	CSSEGQGSGGYTF	TGCAGCTCAGAGGGACAGGGTAGTGGTGGCTACACCTTC
NA	NA	TRBJ1-5	TRBV14	CASSHPALMSNQPQHF	TGTGCCAGCAGCCACCCGGCCTTAATGAGCAATCAGCCCCAGCATTTT
TRBD1	NA	TRBJ2-7	TRBV6-6	CASSYSKTGDLYEQYF	TGTGCCAGCAGTTACTCGAAAACAGGGGACCTCTACGAGCAGTACTTC
NA	NA	TRBJ1-3	TRBV11-2	CASSSSQGNTIYF	TGTGCCAGCAGCTCCTCCCAGGGAAACACCATATATTTT
NA	NA	TRBJ1-1	TRBV2	CASSVSSRTEAFF	TGTGCCAGCAGTGTAAGCAGTCGGACTGAAGCTTTCTTT
TRBD1	NA	TRBJ2-3	TRBV5-6	CASSAGQGSTDTQYF	TGTGCCAGCAGCGCGGGACAGGGTAGCACAGATACGCAGTATTTT
NA	NA	TRBJ2-7	TRBV7-9	CASRGGQSGEQYF	TGTGCCAGCAGGGGGGGACAGTCCGGCGAGCAGTACTTC
TRBD2	once	TRBJ2-1	TRBV7-2	CASSLSPSPSGRSSEQFF	TGTGCCAGCAGCTTAAGCCCCAGTCCTAGCGGGAGATCGAGTGAGCAGTTCTTC
TRBD1	few	TRBJ2-2	TRBV29-1	CSVEPQGARELFF	TGCAGCGTTGAACCACAGGGGGCCAGGGAGCTGTTTTTT
TRBD2	once	TRBJ2-5	TRBV5-1	CASSPGASGRLQETQYF	TGCGCCAGCAGCCCGGGGGCTAGCGGGAGGCTCCAAGAGACCCAGTACTTC
TRBD2	NA	TRBJ2-3	TRBV5-1	CASSTGLAGADTQYF	TGCGCCAGCAGCACCGGACTAGCGGGGGCGGATACGCAGTATTTT